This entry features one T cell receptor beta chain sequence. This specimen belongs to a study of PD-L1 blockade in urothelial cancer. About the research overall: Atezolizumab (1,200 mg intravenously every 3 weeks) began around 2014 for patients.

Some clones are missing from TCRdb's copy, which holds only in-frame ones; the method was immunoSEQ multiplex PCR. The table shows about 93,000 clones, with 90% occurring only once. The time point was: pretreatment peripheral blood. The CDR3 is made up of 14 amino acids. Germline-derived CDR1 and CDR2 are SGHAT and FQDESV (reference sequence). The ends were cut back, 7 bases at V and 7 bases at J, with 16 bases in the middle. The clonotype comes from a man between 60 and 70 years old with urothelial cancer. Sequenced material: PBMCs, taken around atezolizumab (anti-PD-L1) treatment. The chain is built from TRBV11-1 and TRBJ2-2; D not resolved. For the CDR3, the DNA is TGTGCCAGCACCCAAATAATCGGTAGCGGGGAGCTGTTTTTT. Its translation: CASTQIIGSGELFF.